This TCR beta chain is drawn from a study of T cell responses to AZD1222 COVID-19 vaccine. Profiled with immunoSEQ multiplex PCR; TCRdb holds only in-frame clones, not every one. Of around 130,000 clones detected, 91% appear once; the ten largest clones hold 1.9%. The sequence came from an adult who received the AZD1222 COVID-19 vaccine. Source: peripheral blood, taken 28 days after the second AZD1222 dose.

In DNA, the CDR3 is TGTGCCAGCAGCGTCCGACTAAACACCGGGGAGCTGTTTTTT. As protein: CASSVRLNTGELFF. The chain links TRBV9 to TRBJ2-2; a weak D match, TRBD2 (5 bases). The CDR3 has 14 residues. Between the trimmed V and J ends, which lost 2 bases and 2 bases, there was a span of 7 bases. Germline V lookup: CDR1 SGDLS, CDR2 YYNGEE.